This T cell receptor beta chain was retrieved from a study of breast tumors, draining lymph nodes, adjacent tissues. Overall study findings and caveats: Most tumor T cells seemingly derive from lymph node, then expand in tumor.

The sample holds a few counts of this clonotype. Its antigen is unidentified. Samples came from axillary lymph nodes draining the breast cancer. The trim removed 3 bases at V and 0 bases at J, leaving 5 bases unmatched. Germline CDR1 is SGHRS and CDR2 is YFSETQ. The CDR3 extends over 15 amino acids. Each CDR3 protein is one row after TCRdb ran MiXCR on the multiplex PCR reads. Seen here are about 270,000 distinct CDR3 sequences, 30% to 35% observed once, and the top ten hold roughly 1.1%. The rearrangement links TRBV5-1 to TRBJ1-1; 7 bases line up with TRBD1. The TCR comes from a female donor with breast cancer. Some clones in this sample may be carry-over from other donors' samples. Sample: axillary lymph node tissue. CDR3 DNA: TGCGCCAGCAGCTCTTCGGGACAGATGAACACTGAAGCTTTCTTT. It specifies CASSSSGQMNTEAFF.